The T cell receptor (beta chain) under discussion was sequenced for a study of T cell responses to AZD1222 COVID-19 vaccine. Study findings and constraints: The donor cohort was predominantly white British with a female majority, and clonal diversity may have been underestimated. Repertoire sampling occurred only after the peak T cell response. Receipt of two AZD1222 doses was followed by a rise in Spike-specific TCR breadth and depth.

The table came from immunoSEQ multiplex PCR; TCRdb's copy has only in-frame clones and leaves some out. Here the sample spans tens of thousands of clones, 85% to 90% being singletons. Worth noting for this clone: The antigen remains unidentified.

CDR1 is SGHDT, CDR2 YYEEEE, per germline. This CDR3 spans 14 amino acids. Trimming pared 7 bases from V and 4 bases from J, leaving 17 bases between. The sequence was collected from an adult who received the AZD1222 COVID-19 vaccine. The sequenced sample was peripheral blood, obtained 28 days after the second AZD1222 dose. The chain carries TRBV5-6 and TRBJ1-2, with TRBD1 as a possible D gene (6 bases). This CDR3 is CASSGGGRTYGYTF. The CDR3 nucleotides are TGTGCCAGCTCGGGCGGGGGCCGGACCTATGGCTACACCTTC. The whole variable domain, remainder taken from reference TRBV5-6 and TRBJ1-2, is DAGVTQSPTHLIKTRGQQVTLRCSPKSGHDTVSWYQQALGQGPQFIFQYYEEEERQRGNFPDRFSGHQFPNYSSELNVNALLLGDSALYLCASSGGGRTYGYTFGSGTRLTVV.